These 26 T cell receptor beta chains came from one sample sequenced in a study of cytomegalovirus exposure and HLA in healthy donors. The table came from immunoSEQ multiplex PCR; TCRdb's copy has only in-frame clones and leaves some out. The data hold under 100,000 clones, with about 96% observed a single time. What was sequenced was PBMCs. The source is a woman aged 18-29 years in good health and CMV-seronegative.

The chain recombines TRBV5-6 with TRBJ1-1; TRBD1 aligns across 7 bases. Germline CDR1 reads SGHDT; CDR2 reads YYEEEE. Trimming removed 4 bases from V and 5 bases from J; junction bases left unmatched: 11. The CDR3 loop spans 15 amino acids. The CDR3, as DNA: TGTGCCAGCAGCCTGCGTAAGGGGGCACGGACTGAAGCTTTCTTT. This sequence encodes CASSLRKGARTEAFF.

The chain has TRBV7-9 and TRBJ1-1; 8 nucleotides line up with TRBD1. Germline values: CDR1 SEHNR, CDR2 FQNEAQ (reference sequence). J lost 5 bases, V lost 5 bases, and 7 bases had no gene match. The CDR3 length is 14 residues. CDR3 in DNA: TGTGCCAGCAGCCCACCCAACAGGGGGACTGAAGCTTTCTTT. As protein: CASSPPNRGTEAFF.

The CDR3 DNA is TGTGCCAGCAGTGACTCAAGCGTACACACAGATACGCAGTATTTT. It is translated as CASSDSSVHTDTQYF. The chain employs TRBV6-4 and TRBJ2-3, with D unclear. Deletions cut 0 bases from V and 2 bases from J, with 9 bases between. Germline-derived CDR1 and CDR2 are MRHNA and SNTAGT. This CDR3 is built from 15 residues.

The chain is built from TRBV19 and TRBJ2-5; TRBD1 matches 7 bases. With V trimmed by 5 bases and J by 8 bases, 8 bases remained unmatched. This CDR3 comprises 13 residues. Germline CDR1 reads LNHDA; CDR2 reads SQIVND (reference sequence). The CDR3 coding sequence is TGTGCCAGTAGTCCCCAAACAGGGGCAACCCAGTACTTC. This gives the protein CASSPQTGATQYF.

J is TRBJ2-5 and V is TRBV27, with D possibly matching TRBD2 (5 bases). V was shortened by 6 bases and J by 2 bases, with 10 bases between the two germline ends. CDR1 MNHEY and CDR2 SMNVEV come from the germline V gene (reference sequence). CDR3 length equals 13 residues. For the CDR3, the DNA is TGTGCCAGCAGGAGGGCAGAGCAAGAGACCCAGTACTTC. Its protein product is CASRRAEQETQYF.

The gene calls are TRBV13 and TRBJ2-7; D might be TRBD2 (6 bases). The germline V gene encodes CDR1 PRHDT and CDR2 FYEKMQ (reference sequence). The V end was cut by 3 bases, the J end by 3 bases, with 21 bases between. CDR3 length: 17 amino acids. CDR3 region: CASSFSEGVGAFYEQYF. The CDR3 nucleotides are TGTGCCAGCAGCTTTTCGGAGGGTGTGGGTGCGTTCTACGAGCAGTACTTC.

The J gene is TRBJ2-1, the V gene TRBV5-1, with TRBD2 matching 12 bases. From germline, CDR1 is SGHRS and CDR2 YFSETQ. Losses at the gene ends were 2 bases for V and 10 bases for J; bases not matched to a gene: 7. The CDR3 runs 15 residues. The CDR3 coding sequence is TGCGCCAGCAGCTTCCAACTAGCGGGAGGCCTAGAGCAGTTCTTC. As protein: CASSFQLAGGLEQFF.

The rearrangement uses TRBV6-1 and TRBJ2-7; D may be TRBD1 (5 bases). Germline values: CDR1 MNHNS, CDR2 SASEGT. The V gene lost 3 bases and the J gene lost 0 bases, with 12 bases spanning the gap. The CDR3 has 15 residues. CDR3 in amino acids: CASSDPRTNSYEQYF. The CDR3 bases are TGTGCCAGCAGTGATCCCAGGACAAACTCCTACGAGCAGTACTTC.

The CDR3 DNA reads as TGTGCCAGCAGCTTTGGGGACAGGCGAGTGGAGACCCAGTACTTC. Its protein product is CASSFGDRRVETQYF. The V call is TRBV13, the J call TRBJ2-5, with 8 bases fitting TRBD1. The CDR3 runs to 15 residues. V was clipped by 3 bases and J by 5 bases; unmatched bases: 8. CDR1 PRHDT and CDR2 FYEKMQ come from the germline V gene (reference sequence).

The chain uses TRBV6-5 and TRBJ2-4; D call uncertain. Germline V lookup: CDR1 MNHEY, CDR2 SVGAGI. The V end was cut by 6 bases, the J end by 3 bases, with 15 bases between. The CDR3 loop spans 15 amino acids. The CDR3 DNA sequence: TGTGCCAGCAGCCCAAGCCTCCACCTCAAAAACATTCAGTACTTC. Translating gives CASSPSLHLKNIQYF.

The rearrangement links TRBV5-1 to TRBJ2-1, with D tentatively TRBD2 (5 bases). The CDR3 loop spans 17 amino acids. The ends were cut back, 4 bases at V and 10 bases at J, with 27 bases in the middle. Germline V gene lookup returns CDR1 SGHRS and CDR2 YFSETQ. In nucleotides, the CDR3 is TGCGCCAGCAGCCACCGGGCTGAAGTAACGAGGGCTACAGAGCAGTTCTTC. Encoded protein: CASSHRAEVTRATEQFF.

This clone was seen only once. This rearrangement joins TRBV10-3 to TRBJ2-7; 8 bases match TRBD1. The ends lost 8 bases at V and 6 bases at J; junction bases unmatched: 3. CDR1 ENHRY and CDR2 SYGVKD come from the germline V gene. This CDR3 contains 11 residues. Here the CDR3 DNA reads TGTGCCATCGGACAGGGTTTCGAGCAGTACTTC. Translating gives CAIGQGFEQYF.

The V call is TRBV19, the J call TRBJ2-7, with 7 bases fitting TRBD1. The germline V gene encodes CDR1 LNHDA and CDR2 SQIVND (reference sequence). The V segment lost 3 bases and the J segment 5 bases; nucleotides outside the gene matches: 10. The length of the CDR3 is 15 residues. The CDR3 sequence: CASSMGQYPPNEQYF. The CDR3 DNA sequence: TGTGCCAGTAGTATGGGACAGTACCCTCCCAACGAGCAGTACTTC. Full variable domain (outside the CDR3, taken from reference TRBV19 and TRBJ2-7): DGGITQSPKYLFRKEGQNVTLSCEQNLNHDAMYWYRQDPGQGLRLIYYSQIVNDFQKGDIAEGYSVSREKKESFPLTVTSAQKNPTAFYLCASSMGQYPPNEQYFGPGTRLTVT.

This sequence joins TRBV10-2 and TRBJ2-1; 7 bases line up with TRBD2. This CDR3 comprises 12 residues. Germline CDR1 WSHSY, CDR2 SAAADI. Losses at the gene ends were 3 bases for V and 9 bases for J; bases not matched to a gene: 2. The CDR3 loop is CASSETGGEQFF. The CDR3, as DNA: TGCGCCAGCAGTGAAACGGGAGGTGAGCAGTTCTTC.

The rearrangement uses TRBV11-3 and TRBJ2-7; tentative D call: TRBD2 (5 bases). Germline assignment: CDR1 SGHNT and CDR2 YENEEA. The length of the CDR3 is 14 residues. The ends were cut back, 5 bases at V and 1 base at J, with 12 bases in the middle. The CDR3 DNA sequence: TGTGCCAGCAGCGATACAGCGGTATCCTACGAGCAGTACTTC. This gives the protein CASSDTAVSYEQYF.

This clone was detected only once. V is TRBV7-9 and J is TRBJ2-7, with 8 bases fitting TRBD2. The CDR3 runs to 14 residues. V was clipped by 3 bases and J by 7 bases; unmatched bases: 8. Germline-derived CDR1 and CDR2 are SEHNR and FQNEAQ (reference sequence). The CDR3 sequence: CASSLAGRAGEQYF. The CDR3 DNA is TGTGCCAGCAGCTTGGCCGGGAGGGCCGGGGAGCAGTACTTC.

The V call is TRBV19, the J call TRBJ1-1; no clear D gene. The CDR3 has 13 residues. Germline CDR1 reads LNHDA; CDR2 reads SQIVND (reference sequence). V lost 3 bases and J 2 bases, leaving 7 bases between the germline ends. DNA of the CDR3: TGTGCCAGTAGTATCGGGATTAACACTGAAGCTTTCTTT. Translation: CASSIGINTEAFF. The entire variable domain, with the rest obtained from reference TRBV19 and TRBJ1-1, is as follows: DGGITQSPKYLFRKEGQNVTLSCEQNLNHDAMYWYRQDPGQGLRLIYYSQIVNDFQKGDIAEGYSVSREKKESFPLTVTSAQKNPTAFYLCASSIGINTEAFFGQGTRLTVV.

This chain uses TRBV4-2 with TRBJ2-6; D gene uncertain. Trimming stripped 5 bases from V and 4 bases from J, with 15 bases between. Looked up from germline, CDR1 is LGHNA and CDR2 is YNFKEQ. This CDR3 region has 16 residues. The CDR3 spells CASSTTTMAGANVLTF. The DNA of the CDR3 is TGTGCCAGCAGCACAACGACAATGGCCGGGGCCAACGTCCTGACTTTC.

The V call is TRBV5-6, the J call TRBJ2-7; D perhaps matches TRBD1 (6 bases). Per the germline V gene, CDR1 is SGHDT and CDR2 is YYEEEE. V shed 4 bases and J shed 3 bases, with 14 bases lying between them. The CDR3 is 14 amino acids. In DNA form, the CDR3 reads TGTGCCAGCAGCCTCCGGGACACGTTCTACGAGCAGTACTTC. Residues: CASSLRDTFYEQYF.

V is TRBV7-9 and J is TRBJ2-1; D is perhaps TRBD2 (5 bases). This CDR3 contains 13 residues. V lost 1 base, J lost 7 bases, and 8 bases lay in between. Germline V gene data show CDR1 as SEHNR and CDR2 as FQNEAQ (reference sequence). The CDR3 coding sequence is TGTGCCAGCAGCTTAGAAGCGGTGAATGAGCAGTTCTTC. Translated: CASSLEAVNEQFF.

The chain recombines TRBV20-1 with TRBJ1-2, with D possibly being TRBD1 (5 bases). From germline, CDR1 is DFQATT and CDR2 SNEGSKA (reference sequence). The CDR3 consists of 11 residues. The V end was cut by 7 bases, the J end by 4 bases, with 10 bases between. The DNA of the CDR3 is TGCAGTGTCGACAGAGCCTATGGCTACACCTTC. It encodes CSVDRAYGYTF.

V and J are TRBV18 and TRBJ2-1; TRBD2 aligns across 12 bases. The germline CDR1 and CDR2 sequences are KGHSH and LQKENI. The length of the CDR3 is 17 residues. V dropped 5 bases and J dropped 5; count of bases not matched to a gene: 10. In nucleotides, the CDR3 is TGTGCCAGCTCAACGCTAGCGGGAGGGCCAGGGGACAATGAGCAGTTCTTC. This encodes CASSTLAGGPGDNEQFF.

V is TRBV27 and J is TRBJ2-1, with D perhaps matching TRBD1 (5 bases). The CDR3 consists of 17 residues. The V and J ends lost 5 bases and 2 bases respectively, with 19 bases between them. Germline-derived CDR1 and CDR2 are MNHEY and SMNVEV (reference sequence). The CDR3 coding sequence is TGTGCCAGCAGTATTTACGTTGGGGTGGGGCCCTACAATGAGCAGTTCTTC. It translates to CASSIYVGVGPYNEQFF.

The V call is TRBV6-6, the J call TRBJ2-7; D is possibly TRBD2 (6 bases). This CDR3 comprises 13 residues. Germline values: CDR1 MNHNY, CDR2 SVGAGI (reference sequence). V shed 4 bases and J shed 0 bases, with 7 bases lying between them. The CDR3, as DNA: TGTGCCAGCAGTTTAGCGGACTCCTACGAGCAGTACTTC. Encoded protein: CASSLADSYEQYF.

V usage is TRBV6-1 and J usage is TRBJ2-1, with unresolved D. The V and J ends lost 5 bases and 1 base respectively, with 9 bases between them. The CDR3 runs to 14 residues. Germline V gives CDR1 MNHNS, CDR2 SASEGT. The CDR3 sequence: CASSTLSSYNEQFF. CDR3 nucleotides: TGTGCCAGCAGTACGTTGAGTTCCTACAATGAGCAGTTCTTC.

The chain is built from TRBV19 and TRBJ1-4; 7 bases line up with TRBD1. The V gene end was trimmed by 6 bases and the J gene end by 0 bases; junction bases not matched to a gene: 1. Germline CDR1 and CDR2: LNHDA and SQIVND (reference sequence). The CDR3 spans 14 residues. CDR3 residues: CASSQGATNEKLFF. Here the CDR3 DNA reads TGTGCCAGTAGCCAGGGGGCAACTAATGAAAAACTGTTTTTT.